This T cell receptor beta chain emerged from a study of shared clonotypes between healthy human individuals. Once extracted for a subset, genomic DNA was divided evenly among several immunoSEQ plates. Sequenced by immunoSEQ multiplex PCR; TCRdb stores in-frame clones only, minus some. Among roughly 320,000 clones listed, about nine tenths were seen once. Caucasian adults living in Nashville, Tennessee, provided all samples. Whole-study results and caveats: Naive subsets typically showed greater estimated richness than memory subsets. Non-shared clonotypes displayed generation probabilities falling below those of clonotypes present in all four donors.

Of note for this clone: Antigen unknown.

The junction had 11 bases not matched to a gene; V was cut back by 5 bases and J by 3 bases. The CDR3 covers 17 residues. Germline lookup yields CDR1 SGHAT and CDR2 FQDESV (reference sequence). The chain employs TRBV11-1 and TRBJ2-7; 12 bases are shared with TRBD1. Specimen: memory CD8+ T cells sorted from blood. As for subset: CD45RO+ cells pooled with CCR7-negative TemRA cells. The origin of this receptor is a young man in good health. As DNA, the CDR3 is TGTGCCAGCAGCCCCCGGGACAGGGGGCCTTTAGGCTACGAGCAGTACTTC. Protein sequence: CASSPRDRGPLGYEQYF.